This T cell receptor beta chain was observed in a study of OX40 agonist ivuxolimab in advanced cancers. In the study overall: Partial responses were observed in three patients, of whom one had hepatocellular carcinoma and two had cutaneous melanoma.

Libraries were prepared by immunoSEQ multiplex PCR; TCRdb keeps only in-frame clonotypes and omits some of them. The table lists 41,000 or so clones, more than 75% of them singletons. Germline V gene data show CDR1 as LNHDA and CDR2 as SQIVND (reference sequence). Trimming cost V 11 bases and J 0 bases, with 14 bases left between them. This CDR3 has 14 residues. The V gene is TRBV19, the J gene TRBJ1-5; D is possibly TRBD1 (5 bases). The receptor comes from an adult with an advanced solid tumor such as melanoma, head and neck, liver or kidney cancer. Sequenced material: CD4+ or CD8+ T cells sorted from blood, taken in a trial of the OX40 agonist ivuxolimab. The CDR3 protein is CAARGRYSNQPQHF. In DNA form, the CDR3 reads TGTGCCGCGAGGGGAAGATATAGCAATCAGCCCCAGCATTTT.